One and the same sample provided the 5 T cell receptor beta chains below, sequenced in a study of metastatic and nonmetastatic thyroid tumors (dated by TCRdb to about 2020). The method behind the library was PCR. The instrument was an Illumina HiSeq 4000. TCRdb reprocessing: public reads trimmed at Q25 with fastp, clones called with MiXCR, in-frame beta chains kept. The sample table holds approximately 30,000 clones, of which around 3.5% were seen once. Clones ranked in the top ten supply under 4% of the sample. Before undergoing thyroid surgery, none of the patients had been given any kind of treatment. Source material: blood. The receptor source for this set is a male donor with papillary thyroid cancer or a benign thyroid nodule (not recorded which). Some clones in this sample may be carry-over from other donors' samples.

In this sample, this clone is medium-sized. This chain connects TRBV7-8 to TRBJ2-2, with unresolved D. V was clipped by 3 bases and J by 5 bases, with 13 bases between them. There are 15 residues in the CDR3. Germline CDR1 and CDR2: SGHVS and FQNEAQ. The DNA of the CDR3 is TGTGCCAGCAGCTTTCGACCCCTGGGAACCGGGGAGCTGTTTTTT. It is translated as CASSFRPLGTGELFF. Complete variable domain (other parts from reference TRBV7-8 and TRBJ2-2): GAGVSQSPRYKVAKRGQDVALRCDPISGHVSLFWYQQALGQGPEFLTYFQNEAQLDKSGLPSDRFFAERPEGSVSTLKIQRTQQEDSAVYLCASSFRPLGTGELFFGEGSRLTVL.

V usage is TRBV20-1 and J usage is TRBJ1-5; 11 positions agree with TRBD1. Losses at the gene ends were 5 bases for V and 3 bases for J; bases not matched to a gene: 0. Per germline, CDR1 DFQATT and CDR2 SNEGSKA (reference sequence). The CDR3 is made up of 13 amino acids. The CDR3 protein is CSAGQGANQPQHF. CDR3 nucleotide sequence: TGCAGTGCTGGACAGGGGGCCAATCAGCCCCAGCATTTT.

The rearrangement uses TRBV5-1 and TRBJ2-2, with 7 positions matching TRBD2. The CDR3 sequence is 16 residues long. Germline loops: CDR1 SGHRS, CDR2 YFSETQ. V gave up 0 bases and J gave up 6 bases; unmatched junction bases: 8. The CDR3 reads CASSLGAIGRPGELFF. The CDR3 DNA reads TGCGCCAGCAGCTTGGGGGCTATCGGGAGGCCCGGGGAGCTGTTTTTT.

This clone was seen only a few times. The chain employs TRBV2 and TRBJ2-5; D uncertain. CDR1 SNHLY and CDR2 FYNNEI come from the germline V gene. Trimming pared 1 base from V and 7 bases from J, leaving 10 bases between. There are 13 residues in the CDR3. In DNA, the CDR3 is TGTGCCAGCAGTGAAGGACTGCCAACGACCCAGTACTTC. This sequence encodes CASSEGLPTTQYF.

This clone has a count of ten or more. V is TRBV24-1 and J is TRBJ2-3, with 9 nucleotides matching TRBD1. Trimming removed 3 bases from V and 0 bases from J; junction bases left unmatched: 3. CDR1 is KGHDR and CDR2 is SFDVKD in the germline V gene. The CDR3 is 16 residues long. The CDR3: CATSDTGQGSTDTQYF. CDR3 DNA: TGTGCCACCAGTGATACCGGACAGGGGAGCACAGATACGCAGTATTTT.